A selection of T cell receptor beta chains follows, all from one sample in a study. A single record per CDR3 protein comes from TCRdb applying MiXCR to the multiplex PCR reads. The sample records 650 to 1,000 distinct CDR3 sequences, roughly 25% being singletons. Sequencing was carried out using Tregs sorted from blood. The receptors come from a female donor with breast cancer. The CDR3 runs from the conserved cysteine through the conserved F or W. The order of the fields is J gene, V gene, D gene, clone size, CDR3 protein, CDR3 DNA. The D gene is left open where the match is weak. Clone size appears in some rows only: once, few, many, or a class for an expanded clone.

j_call: TRBJ1-2
v_call: TRBV12-3/TRBV12-4
d_call: .
clone_size: few
cdr3_aa: CASAEDGSYGYTF
cdr3_nt: TGTGCCAGTGCGGAGGACGGATCCTATGGCTACACCTTC

j_call: TRBJ1-2
v_call: TRBV12-3/TRBV12-4
d_call: TRBD1
clone_size: large
cdr3_aa: CASKWTGNYGYTF
cdr3_nt: TGTGCCAGCAAATGGACAGGGAACTATGGCTACACCTTC

j_call: TRBJ1-2
v_call: TRBV12-3/TRBV12-4
d_call: TRBD1
clone_size: .
cdr3_aa: CASSLGTATNYGYTF
cdr3_nt: TGTGCCAGCAGTTTGGGGACAGCAACTAACTATGGCTACACCTTC

j_call: TRBJ1-2
v_call: TRBV12-3/TRBV12-4
d_call: TRBD1
clone_size: large
cdr3_aa: CASSFPTGEYGYTF
cdr3_nt: TGTGCCAGCAGCTTCCCAACAGGGGAATATGGCTACACCTTC

j_call: TRBJ1-2
v_call: TRBV12-3/TRBV12-4
d_call: TRBD1
clone_size: .
cdr3_aa: CASSPGQGFYGYTF
cdr3_nt: TGTGCCAGCAGTCCGGGACAGGGATTCTATGGCTACACCTTC

j_call: TRBJ1-2
v_call: TRBV12-3/TRBV12-4
d_call: .
clone_size: medium-sized
cdr3_aa: CASSLKDGESGYTF
cdr3_nt: TGTGCCAGCAGTTTGAAGGATGGGGAAAGTGGCTACACCTTC

j_call: TRBJ1-2
v_call: TRBV12-3/TRBV12-4
d_call: TRBD1
clone_size: .
cdr3_aa: CASSFSLGQGHGYTF
cdr3_nt: TGTGCCAGCAGTTTCTCTTTGGGACAGGGACATGGCTACACCTTC

j_call: TRBJ1-2
v_call: TRBV12-3/TRBV12-4
d_call: .
clone_size: medium-sized
cdr3_aa: CASSSGHPRNYGYTF
cdr3_nt: TGTGCCAGCAGTTCGGGACATCCAAGGAACTATGGCTACACCTTC

j_call: TRBJ1-2
v_call: TRBV12-3/TRBV12-4
d_call: .
clone_size: medium-sized
cdr3_aa: CASSFQGSYGYTF
cdr3_nt: TGTGCCAGCAGTTTCCAGGGTAGCTATGGCTACACCTTC

j_call: TRBJ1-2
v_call: TRBV12-3/TRBV12-4
d_call: .
clone_size: medium-sized
cdr3_aa: CASSGIRGGGYTF
cdr3_nt: TGTGCCAGCAGTGGAATCAGGGGAGGTGGCTACACCTTC

j_call: TRBJ1-2
v_call: TRBV12-3/TRBV12-4
d_call: .
clone_size: medium-sized
cdr3_aa: CASSQTTNYGYTF
cdr3_nt: TGTGCCAGCAGCCAGACGACTAACTATGGCTACACCTTC

j_call: TRBJ1-2
v_call: TRBV12-3/TRBV12-4
d_call: TRBD1
clone_size: .
cdr3_aa: CASSAGQGYGYTF
cdr3_nt: TGTGCCAGCAGTGCGGGACAGGGCTATGGCTACACCTTC

j_call: TRBJ1-2
v_call: TRBV12-3/TRBV12-4
d_call: .
clone_size: many
cdr3_aa: CASTPGIGRNYGYTF
cdr3_nt: TGTGCCAGCACTCCTGGAATCGGGAGGAACTATGGCTACACCTTC

j_call: TRBJ1-2
v_call: TRBV12-3/TRBV12-4
d_call: .
clone_size: medium-sized
cdr3_aa: CASSYTRDGGYTF
cdr3_nt: TGTGCCAGCAGTTATACGAGGGACGGAGGCTACACCTTC

j_call: TRBJ1-2
v_call: TRBV12-3/TRBV12-4
d_call: .
clone_size: .
cdr3_aa: CASSLRQVAKGYTF
cdr3_nt: TGTGCCAGCAGTTTGCGGCAGGTGGCTAAGGGCTACACCTTC

j_call: TRBJ1-2
v_call: TRBV12-3/TRBV12-4
d_call: .
clone_size: many
cdr3_aa: CASSFEGINGYTF
cdr3_nt: TGTGCCAGCAGTTTTGAGGGGATTAATGGCTACACCTTC